The clone carrying this T cell receptor beta chain has just a few counts. Its antigen is as yet unknown. This specimen belongs to a study of T cells in Graves' hyperthyroidism and ophthalmopathy. Background on the study: Before any treatment, at initial diagnosis, peripheral blood was collected. Study results and caveats: Blood held most thyroid clonotypes expanded above 0.001 frequency.

The investigators amplified TCR beta CDR3 regions from RNA transcripts. RT-PCR in the first round (using the HTBI primer set) targeted the TCR CDR3. Each CDR3 protein is one row after TCRdb ran MiXCR on the multiplex PCR reads. The table shows around 520,000 distinct CDR3 sequences, with 14% occurring only once. Disease duration under 2 months; hyperthyroidism patients were aged 18 to 65. Diagnoses used clinical symptoms, serum thyroxine and TRAb, thyroid ultrasound and orbital computed tomography. Material: blood. This sequence was found in a woman aged 18-29 years with Graves' hyperthyroidism.

The CDR3 reads CASGRSGPSYNEQFF. The CDR3 DNA reads as TGTGCCAGCGGCCGTAGCGGCCCCTCCTACAATGAGCAGTTCTTC. This chain joins TRBV27 and TRBJ2-1; D may be TRBD2 (6 bases). Trimming took 8 bases from V and 0 from J, leaving 14 bases between them. Looked up from germline, CDR1 is MNHEY and CDR2 is SMNVEV (reference sequence). The CDR3 runs to 15 residues.